Following are 32 T cell receptor beta chains from one sample sequenced in a study of blood T cell repertoires in COVID-19. Sequencing was performed with immunoSEQ multiplex PCR; in TCRdb, only in-frame clones are kept and a portion is missing. Found here are a few hundred thousand clones, 70% to 90% of them singletons; the top ten hold 1.2% to 1.5%. Sequencing was performed on PBMCs or T cells enriched from blood (not recorded which). The receptors originated from a woman under 30 who had been exposed to COVID-19.

The CDR3 region is CASRPGGSDTQYF. For the CDR3, the DNA is TGTGCCAGCAGGCCCGGGGGGTCAGATACGCAGTATTTT. V is TRBV6-5 and J is TRBJ2-3; the match to TRBD2 covers 7 bases. The junction had 4 bases not matched to a gene; V was cut back by 6 bases and J by 4 bases. Germline values: CDR1 MNHEY, CDR2 SVGAGI. CDR3 length: 13 amino acids.

V is TRBV28 and J is TRBJ2-2; D is unresolved. V was clipped by 3 bases and J by 5 bases, with 4 bases between them. Germline CDR1 MDHEN, CDR2 SYDVKM. The CDR3 runs to 12 residues. CDR3 amino acids: CASSFGTGELFF. For the CDR3, the DNA is TGTGCCAGCAGTTTCGGTACCGGGGAGCTGTTTTTT.

The chain uses TRBV13 and TRBJ2-7; D might be TRBD1 (5 bases). V shed 1 base and J shed 6 bases, with 10 bases lying between them. The CDR3 is 13 amino acids. Germline CDR1 reads PRHDT; CDR2 reads FYEKMQ (reference sequence). CDR3 sequence reads: CASSLVGRAEQYF. The CDR3, as DNA: TGTGCCAGCAGCTTAGTTGGCAGGGCCGAGCAGTACTTC. The complete variable domain, with remaining parts taken from reference TRBV13 and TRBJ2-7, reads AAGVIQSPRHLIKEKRETATLKCYPIPRHDTVYWYQQGPGQDPQFLISFYEKMQSDKGSIPDRFSAQQFSDYHSELNMSSLELGDSALYFCASSLVGRAEQYFGPGTRLTVT.

The genes are TRBV5-4 and TRBJ1-1, with TRBD1 matching 9 bases. V lost 4 bases and J lost 1; bases outside the gene matches: 8. Looked up from germline, CDR1 is SGHNT and CDR2 is YYREEE (reference sequence). This CDR3 contains 16 residues. CDR3 bases: TGTGCCAGCAGCCCTCTCCGGGACAGGGAGAACACTGAAGCTTTCTTT. This sequence encodes CASSPLRDRENTEAFF.

V gene TRBV27 combines with J gene TRBJ1-5; D may be TRBD1 (5 bases). V was shortened by 2 bases and J by 10 bases, with 15 bases between the two germline ends. The CDR3 runs to 14 residues. CDR1 is MNHEY and CDR2 is SMNVEV in the germline V gene (reference sequence). Here the CDR3 DNA reads TGTGCCAGCAGTTTAGACGGCAGGGTGACCCCCCAGCATTTT. This codes for CASSLDGRVTPQHF.

V and J are TRBV27 and TRBJ2-7; perhaps TRBD2 as D (6 bases). This CDR3 comprises 16 residues. The germline V and J ends were trimmed by 0 bases and 2 bases, with 14 bases remaining between them. Germline CDR1 reads MNHEY; CDR2 reads SMNVEV (reference sequence). The CDR3 DNA reads TGTGCCAGCAGTTTATCCTGGAGGGTTGGGGCCTACGAGCAGTACTTC. It is translated as CASSLSWRVGAYEQYF.

This clone was recorded a few times. CDR3 coding DNA: TGTGCCAGCAGCGTATACAGGGGGCCTGGAAACACCATATATTTT. This codes for CASSVYRGPGNTIYF. The rearrangement links TRBV7-6 to TRBJ1-3, with TRBD1 matching over 9 bases. This CDR3 is built from 15 residues. With V trimmed by 5 bases and J by 2 bases, 4 bases remained unmatched. Germline CDR1 is SGHVS and CDR2 is FNYEAQ.

The chain carries TRBV29-1 and TRBJ2-5, with TRBD2 matching over 15 bases. The CDR3 runs 14 residues. The V and J ends lost 7 bases and 5 bases, in that order; junction bases with no gene match: 5. Germline V gene sequence: CDR1 SQVTM, CDR2 ANQGSEA. CDR3 nucleotides: TGCAGCGCCCCGGGACTAGCGGGGGGTGAGACCCAGTACTTC. Its translation is CSAPGLAGGETQYF. Drawing the rest from reference TRBV29-1 and TRBJ2-5, the complete variable domain is SAVISQKPSRDICQRGTSLTIQCQVDSQVTMMFWYRQQPGQSLTLIATANQGSEATYESGFVIDKFPISRPNLTFSTLTVSNMSPEDSSIYLCSAPGLAGGETQYFGPGTRLLVL.

This rearrangement joins TRBV11-2 to TRBJ2-2; D unresolved. V gave up 5 bases and J gave up 6 bases, with 7 bases separating them. From germline, CDR1 is SGHAT and CDR2 FQNNGV. The CDR3 is 12 residues long. The chain's CDR3 is CASSQFAGELFF. The CDR3 bases are TGTGCCAGCAGCCAGTTCGCCGGGGAGCTGTTTTTT.

The chain links TRBV27 to TRBJ1-1; TRBD1 might be the D (5 bases). The CDR3 sequence is 15 residues long. With 3 bases removed from V and 1 base from J, the gap between germline ends came to 12 bases. The germline gives CDR1 MNHEY, CDR2 SMNVEV (reference sequence). CDR3 region: CASSLPGQPNTEAFF. The CDR3 DNA reads as TGTGCCAGCAGTTTGCCAGGGCAGCCGAACACTGAAGCTTTCTTT.

The V call is TRBV5-1, the J call TRBJ2-5; the match to TRBD2 covers 13 bases. CDR1 is SGHRS and CDR2 is YFSETQ in the germline V gene. This CDR3 spans 20 amino acids. J was trimmed by 7 bases and V by 0 bases; bases with no gene match: 18. The CDR3 reads CASSLVWSLGGLAGEATQYF. The CDR3 region has the DNA TGCGCCAGCAGCTTGGTCTGGTCCCTGGGTGGACTAGCGGGAGAGGCGACCCAGTACTTC.

The chain combines TRBV7-3 with TRBJ1-1; TRBD1 aligns across 7 bases. The ends lost 3 bases at V and 4 bases at J; junction bases unmatched: 5. Germline lookup yields CDR1 SGHTA and CDR2 FQGTGA. This CDR3 spans 14 amino acids. CDR3 nucleotide sequence: TGTGCCAGCAGCTTGAATGCAGGGGGCACTGAAGCTTTCTTT. Protein sequence: CASSLNAGGTEAFF.

The table lists this clone with a count of one. This chain connects TRBV10-3 to TRBJ1-1, with D unclear. The V gene's germline CDR1 is ENHRY and CDR2 SYGVKD. The length of the CDR3 is 13 residues. Trimming stripped 7 bases from V and 11 bases from J, with 20 bases between. The CDR3 coding sequence is TGTGCCATCAAATCGCACGGCCCAAAGGAGGCTTTCTTT. Encoded protein: CAIKSHGPKEAFF.

This chain joins TRBV19 and TRBJ1-5; no clear D. CDR3 length equals 15 residues. Between the trimmed V and J ends, which lost 7 bases and 1 base, there was a span of 14 bases. The germline CDR1 and CDR2 sequences are LNHDA and SQIVND (reference sequence). The CDR3 coding sequence is TGTGCCAGTACCCTCTTCGCGGCAAGCAATCAGCCCCAGCATTTT. Translating it yields CASTLFAASNQPQHF.

This chain connects TRBV2 to TRBJ1-1; no clear D. V dropped 5 bases and J dropped 4 bases, with 11 bases sitting between them. The germline V gene encodes CDR1 SNHLY and CDR2 FYNNEI. This CDR3 spans 13 amino acids. The CDR3 DNA follows: TGTGCCAGCAGTCCCTGGGGAGGCACTGAAGCTTTCTTT. Its translation: CASSPWGGTEAFF.

This clone was counted a single time. The rearrangement links TRBV28 to TRBJ1-5; D is undetermined. The V gene's germline CDR1 is MDHEN and CDR2 SYDVKM. This CDR3 has 13 amino acids. V lost 8 bases, J lost 2 bases, and 10 bases lay in between. DNA of the CDR3: TGTGCCAGCGATCAGAACCGCAATCAGCCCCAGCATTTT. Its translation is CASDQNRNQPQHF.

The V call is TRBV16, the J call TRBJ1-1; TRBD1 might be the D (5 bases). This CDR3 contains 13 residues. Trimming took 3 bases from V and 5 from J, leaving 10 bases between them. Germline lookup yields CDR1 KGHSY and CDR2 FQNENV. The CDR3 region has the DNA TGTGCCAGCAGCCATCTAAGGGGAACTGAAGCTTTCTTT. Translation: CASSHLRGTEAFF.

This chain links TRBV28 with TRBJ2-7; TRBD1 agrees at 8 bases. The J segment lost 3 bases and the V segment lost 8 bases, leaving 6 bases of the junction unmatched. CDR1 and CDR2 (germline): MDHEN, SYDVKM. CDR3 length: 13 amino acids. CDR3 in DNA: TGTGCCAGCGGTGGACAGGGAGTCTACGAGCAGTACTTC. Residues: CASGGQGVYEQYF.

The chain combines TRBV7-9 with TRBJ2-7; a possible D gene is TRBD1 (5 bases). V lost 5 bases and J 6 bases, leaving 11 bases between the germline ends. CDR1 and CDR2 (germline): SEHNR, FQNEAQ (reference sequence). The CDR3 is made up of 12 amino acids. The CDR3 protein is CASSPRASEQYF. Here the CDR3 DNA reads TGTGCCAGCAGCCCCAGGGCATCCGAGCAGTACTTC.

The chain is built from TRBV11-2 and TRBJ2-7, with TRBD2 identical over 7 bases. The V and J ends lost 3 bases and 3 bases, in that order; junction bases with no gene match: 8. The CDR3 loop spans 15 amino acids. Germline V gives CDR1 SGHAT, CDR2 FQNNGV. This chain's CDR3 is CASSFASGGNYEQYF. The DNA of the CDR3 is TGTGCCAGCAGCTTTGCTAGCGGAGGAAACTACGAGCAGTACTTC.

This clone was counted once. This sequence joins TRBV28 and TRBJ1-1, with 9 nucleotides matching TRBD1. The CDR3 loop spans 13 amino acids. The trim removed 6 bases at V and 7 bases at J, leaving 6 bases unmatched. The germline V gene has CDR1 MDHEN and CDR2 SYDVKM. This CDR3 reads CASSTGGSGEAFF. The CDR3 DNA reads as TGTGCCAGCAGCACAGGGGGCTCGGGTGAAGCTTTCTTT. The full variable domain, completed using reference TRBV28 and TRBJ1-1, is DVKVTQSSRYLVKRTGEKVFLECVQDMDHENMFWYRQDPGLGLRLIYFSYDVKMKEKGDIPEGYSVSREKKERFSLILESASTNQTSMYLCASSTGGSGEAFFGQGTRLTVV.

This clone was picked up a small number of times. J is TRBJ1-2 and V is TRBV12-3 or TRBV12-4, with TRBD1 identical over 9 bases. The CDR3 extends over 13 amino acids. V lost 6 bases to trimming and J lost 5 bases; unmatched junction nucleotides: 4. The CDR3 protein is CASRGTGRYGYTF. The DNA for the CDR3 is TGTGCCAGCAGGGGGACAGGGCGGTATGGCTACACCTTC.

The gene calls are TRBV2 and TRBJ2-7; D might be TRBD2 (6 bases). This CDR3 comprises 14 residues. Germline assignment: CDR1 SNHLY and CDR2 FYNNEI. Between the trimmed V and J ends, which lost 7 bases and 0 bases, there was a span of 13 bases. The CDR3, as DNA: TGTGCCAGCATGAACACGGGGGACTCCTACGAGCAGTACTTC. Translating it yields CASMNTGDSYEQYF.

The chain uses TRBV4-2 and TRBJ1-6, with D perhaps TRBD1 (5 bases). Germline V lookup: CDR1 LGHNA, CDR2 YNFKEQ. The V end was cut by 4 bases, the J end by 5 bases, with 18 bases between. The CDR3 has 17 amino acids. CDR3 amino acids: CASSRVGSGRDNSPLHF. The CDR3 coding sequence is TGTGCCAGCAGCCGCGTCGGGTCAGGGAGGGATAATTCACCCCTCCACTTT.

V is TRBV9 and J is TRBJ2-3; D remains unclear. From germline, CDR1 is SGDLS and CDR2 YYNGEE. The CDR3 has 12 residues. V dropped 3 bases and J dropped 2 bases, with 4 bases sitting between them. Here the CDR3 reads CASSGPTDTQYF. In DNA, the CDR3 is TGTGCCAGCAGCGGGCCCACAGATACGCAGTATTTT.

This rearrangement joins TRBV2 to TRBJ2-1; 11 nucleotides line up with TRBD2. The V gene's germline CDR1 is SNHLY and CDR2 FYNNEI. The CDR3 length is 16 residues. The V segment lost 4 bases and the J segment 7 bases; nucleotides outside the gene matches: 9. CDR3 amino acids: CASSADPGLAENEQFF. The CDR3 nucleotides read TGTGCCAGCAGTGCAGATCCGGGACTAGCGGAGAATGAGCAGTTCTTC.

This rearrangement joins TRBV28 to TRBJ2-7; the match to TRBD2 covers 13 bases. CDR1 and CDR2 (germline): MDHEN, SYDVKM. The CDR3 length is 15 residues. The junction had 4 bases not matched to a gene; V was cut back by 3 bases and J by 5 bases. CDR3 amino acids: CASSLTSGRWDEQYF. The CDR3 DNA is TGTGCCAGCAGTTTGACTAGCGGGAGGTGGGACGAGCAGTACTTC.

In DNA, the CDR3 is TGTGCCAGCAGCTTAGTAGGACAGGGGACCAACTATGGCTACACCTTC. The encoded protein is CASSLVGQGTNYGYTF. The rearrangement uses TRBV7-2 and TRBJ1-2; the match to TRBD1 covers 9 bases. V lost 1 base to trimming and J lost 2 bases; unmatched junction nucleotides: 5. The CDR3 contains 16 residues. Germline assignment: CDR1 SGHTA and CDR2 FQGNSA.

This chain joins TRBV29-1 and TRBJ2-7; the D gene is possibly TRBD2 (6 bases). The germline V and J ends were trimmed by 7 bases and 0 bases, with 19 bases remaining between them. The V gene's germline CDR1 is SQVTM and CDR2 ANQGSEA. The CDR3 is made up of 15 amino acids. CDR3 protein: CSALLGRGSSYEQYF. CDR3 sequence (DNA): TGCAGCGCCCTCCTGGGGCGGGGAAGCTCCTACGAGCAGTACTTC.

A few counts support this clone. The rearrangement uses TRBV3-1 (or the pseudogene TRBV3-2) and TRBJ2-3; 10 positions agree with TRBD2. CDR1 LGHDT and CDR2 YNNKEL come from the germline V gene (reference sequence). CDR3 length: 17 amino acids. V shed 4 bases and J 2 bases; nucleotides not matched to a gene: 9. CDR3: CASSLYRTSGFTDTQYF. The DNA for the CDR3 is TGTGCCAGCAGCCTCTATAGGACTAGCGGATTCACAGATACGCAGTATTTT.

In its sample, this clone was seen a few times. J is TRBJ1-1 and V is TRBV19; D gene uncertain. The CDR3 has 13 residues. Trimming stripped 7 bases from V and 4 bases from J, with 13 bases between. CDR1 and CDR2 (germline): LNHDA, SQIVND (reference sequence). The CDR3 region is CASTKKEITEAFF. For the CDR3, the DNA is TGTGCCAGTACTAAGAAGGAGATCACTGAAGCTTTCTTT.

The V and J genes are TRBV29-1 and TRBJ2-2; weak D call: TRBD1 (6 bases). CDR3 length equals 14 residues. Trimming took off 6 bases at V and 0 bases at J, with 11 bases between the two ends. Per germline, CDR1 SQVTM and CDR2 ANQGSEA. The CDR3 region is CSVGTTANTGELFF. The CDR3 DNA reads as TGCAGCGTGGGGACAACCGCGAACACCGGGGAGCTGTTTTTT.